The rows below give T cell receptor beta chains drawn from one sample of a study of shared clonotypes between healthy human individuals. Produced via immunoSEQ multiplex PCR; TCRdb's table is partial and in-frame only. The table includes about 1.4 million clones, roughly 97% detected once. The material sequenced was naive CD4+ T cells sorted from blood. These receptors originate from a man aged 25-40 years in good health. Each CDR3 is given with its conserved first and last residue. D genes are given only for firm matches. Clone size, where shown, is once, few, many, or a class for clones that have expanded.

.	TRBD2	TRBV6-5	TRBJ2-1	CASSYGGGGSGEQFF	TGTGCCAGCAGTTATGGGGGTGGCGGGAGTGGGGAGCAGTTCTTC
.	TRBD1	TRBV12-5	TRBJ1-2	CASGLGQGATYGYTF	TGTGCTAGTGGTTTGGGACAGGGGGCGACGTATGGCTACACCTTC
.	.	TRBV5-1	TRBJ2-2	CASSFGNTGELFF	TGCGCCAGCAGCTTTGGGAATACCGGGGAGCTGTTTTTT
.	.	TRBV5-4	TRBJ2-5	CASSTIPEETQYF	TGTGCCAGCAGCACCATACCTGAAGAGACCCAGTACTTC
.	.	TRBV29-1	TRBJ1-1	CSVHPDTEAFF	TGCAGCGTGCACCCGGATACTGAAGCTTTCTTT
once	TRBD1	TRBV28	TRBJ2-7	CASYQPGQGPYEQYF	TGTGCCAGCTATCAGCCGGGACAGGGGCCCTACGAGCAGTACTTC
.	.	TRBV9	TRBJ2-3	CASSVHLSTDTQYF	TGTGCCAGCAGCGTGCATCTTAGCACAGATACGCAGTATTTT
.	.	TRBV6-1	TRBJ2-7	CASSEFDMGFYEQYF	TGTGCCAGCAGTGAATTTGACATGGGATTCTACGAGCAGTACTTC
.	.	TRBV5-4	TRBJ2-3	CASSLGSSTDTQYF	TGTGCCAGCAGCTTGGGTAGTAGCACAGATACGCAGTATTTT
.	TRBD2	TRBV6-1	TRBJ2-3	CASSLAEISTDTQYF	TGTGCCAGCAGCCTAGCGGAGATTAGCACAGATACGCAGTATTTT